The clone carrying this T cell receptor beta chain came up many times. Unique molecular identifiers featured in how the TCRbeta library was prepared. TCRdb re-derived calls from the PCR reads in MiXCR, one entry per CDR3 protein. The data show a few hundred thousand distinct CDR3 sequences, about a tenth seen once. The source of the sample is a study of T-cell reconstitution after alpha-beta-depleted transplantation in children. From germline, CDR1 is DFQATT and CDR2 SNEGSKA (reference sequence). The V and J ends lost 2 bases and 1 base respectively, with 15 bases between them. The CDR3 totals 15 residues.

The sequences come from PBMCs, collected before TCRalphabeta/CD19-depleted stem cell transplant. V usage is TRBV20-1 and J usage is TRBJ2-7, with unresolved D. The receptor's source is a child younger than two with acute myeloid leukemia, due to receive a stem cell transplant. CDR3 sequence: CSARPPGLRSYEQYF. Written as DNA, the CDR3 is TGCAGTGCTAGACCCCCCGGGTTAAGATCCTACGAGCAGTACTTC.